The sequence of this TCR beta chain was determined in a study of T cells in localized non-small cell lung cancer (dated by TCRdb to 2019 to 2021). Regarding the research as a whole: T cell repertoires of more than 200 early-stage NSCLC patients were analyzed, with tumors being compared against uninvolved tumor-adjacent lungs. The cohort comprised roughly 220 treatment-naïve NSCLC patients with resected, localized lung tumors. A mean age of 66.3 years was recorded for the NSCLC patients, of whom roughly 130 were male and around 100 were female.

At diagnosis, tumor, uninvolved tumor-adjacent lung and peripheral blood were collected and then preserved as a mix of FFPE and fresh-frozen material. For TCR repertoire profiling, the blood samples were analyzed as peripheral blood mononuclear cells. The CDR3 runs 11 amino acids, cysteine and phenylalanine included. Only the CDR3 portion is preserved as DNA: 33 bases, with reading frame beginning at the first base. V drops 6 bases and J drops 11 bases, leaving 13 bases in between. From a lookup of the germline V gene, CDR1 and CDR2 are LGHNT and FRNRAP. Concerning this clone: Its antigen target is currently unknown. Base-call qualities are not available, and no considerably larger clone is one nucleotide away.

TCR beta CDR3 regions were sequenced from DNA using the immunoSEQ Assay. Per the original workflow: T cell density was computed as TCR beta template counts normalized to usable DNA estimated by amplifying housekeeping genes. Richness was estimated using the preseqR package, with extrapolation to 400,000 templates for PBMC samples and to 120,000 templates for tissue samples. Clonality was defined as one minus Pielou's evenness. Tissue-enriched TCRs were identified by differential abundance testing using productive amino-acid clonotypes, minimum total count 5 and alpha 0.1. The Jaccard Index and the Morisita Overlap Index were used to quantify repertoire overlap between compartments. GLIPH grouped TCR beta CDR3s together with public tetramer-defined viral CDR3s, and a viral motif had to include at least three viral sequences and also show V-gene enrichment. As stored in TCRdb, this immuneACCESS dataset retains in-frame rearrangements with V and J assigned. A fraction of the clones does not appear; measured against another copy, unresolved V genes explain less than half of the discrepancy, and the remainder lacks a known reason. That table supplies the V and J calls and clone size; D and trimming were determined from the DNA. This sample is represented by around 34,000 clones; approximately 93% of them were singletons. The ten largest clones capture roughly 7.9% of the sample.

The paper as a whole reports these results and caveats: Longer overall survival was associated with higher blood T cell density, whereas shorter survival was associated with higher adjacent-lung clonality. Since the design was exploratory, TCR variables were selected using unadjusted p-values with no false-discovery rate correction. Because multi-region tumor sequencing was not done, intratumor heterogeneity could not be ruled out. Uninvolved tumor-adjacent lung showed the highest T cell clonality, higher than tumor, which suggests more focused antigenic responses in the adjacent lung. Of the top 100 tumor clones, a median of approximately 60 were detected in paired uninvolved adjacent lung; about 26 were also among that lung's top 100.

The chain is assembled from TRBV12-5 and TRBJ1-1, and perhaps TRBD1 as D gene, on 6 matching bases. The starting material was peripheral blood, obtained before any cancer treatment. This TCR came from a female donor older than 55 with stage I lung adenocarcinoma. The CDR3: CASGLTGRAFF. The DNA reads TGTGCTAGTGGGCTTACAGGGCGGGCTTTCTTT.